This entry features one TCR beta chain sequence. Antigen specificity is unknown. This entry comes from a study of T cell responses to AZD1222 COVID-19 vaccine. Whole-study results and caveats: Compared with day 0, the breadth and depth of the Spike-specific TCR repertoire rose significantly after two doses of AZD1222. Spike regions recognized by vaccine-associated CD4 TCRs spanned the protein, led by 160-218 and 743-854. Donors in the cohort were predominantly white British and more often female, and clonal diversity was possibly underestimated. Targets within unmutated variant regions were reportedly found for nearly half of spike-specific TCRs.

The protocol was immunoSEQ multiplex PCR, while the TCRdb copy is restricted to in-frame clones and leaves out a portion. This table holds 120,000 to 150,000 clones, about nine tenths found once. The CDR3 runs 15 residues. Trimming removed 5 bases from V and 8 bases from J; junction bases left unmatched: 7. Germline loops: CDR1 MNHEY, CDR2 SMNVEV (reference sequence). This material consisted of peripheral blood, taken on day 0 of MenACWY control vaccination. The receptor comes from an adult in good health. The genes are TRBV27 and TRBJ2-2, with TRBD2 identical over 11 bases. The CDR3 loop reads CASSTSGSRTGELFF. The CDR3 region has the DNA TGTGCCAGCAGTACTAGCGGGAGCAGAACGGGGGAGCTGTTTTTT.